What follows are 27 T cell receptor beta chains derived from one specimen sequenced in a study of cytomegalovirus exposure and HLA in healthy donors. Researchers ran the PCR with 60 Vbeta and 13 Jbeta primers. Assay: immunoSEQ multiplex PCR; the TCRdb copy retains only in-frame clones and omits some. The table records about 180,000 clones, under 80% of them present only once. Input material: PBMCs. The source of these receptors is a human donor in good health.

This CDR3 reads CASSLTRTSGAYNEQFF. Written as DNA, the CDR3 is TGCGCCAGCAGCTTAACCAGGACTAGCGGAGCCTACAATGAGCAGTTCTTC. The chain couples TRBV5-1 to TRBJ2-1; 10 bases are a match to TRBD2. V lost 2 bases, J lost 2 bases, and 7 bases stayed unmatched. In germline, CDR1 is SGHRS, CDR2 YFSETQ. The CDR3 totals 17 residues.

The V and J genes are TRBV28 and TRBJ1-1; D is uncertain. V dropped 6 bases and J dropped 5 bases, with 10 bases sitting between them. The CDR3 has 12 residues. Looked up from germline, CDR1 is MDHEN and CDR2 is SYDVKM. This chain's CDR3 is CASSGFSTEAFF. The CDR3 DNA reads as TGTGCCAGCAGCGGGTTTAGTACTGAAGCTTTCTTT.

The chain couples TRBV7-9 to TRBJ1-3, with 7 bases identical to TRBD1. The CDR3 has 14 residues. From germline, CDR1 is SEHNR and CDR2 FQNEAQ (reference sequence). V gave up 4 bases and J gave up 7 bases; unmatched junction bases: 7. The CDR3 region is CASSSPDRPNTIYF. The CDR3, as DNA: TGTGCCAGCAGCTCCCCGGACAGGCCGAACACCATATATTTT.

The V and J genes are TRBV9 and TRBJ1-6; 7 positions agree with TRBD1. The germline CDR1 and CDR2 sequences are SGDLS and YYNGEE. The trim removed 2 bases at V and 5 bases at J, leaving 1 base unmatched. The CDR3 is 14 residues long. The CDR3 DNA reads TGTGCCAGCAGCGTTGGGACAGATAATTCACCCCTCCACTTT. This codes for CASSVGTDNSPLHF.

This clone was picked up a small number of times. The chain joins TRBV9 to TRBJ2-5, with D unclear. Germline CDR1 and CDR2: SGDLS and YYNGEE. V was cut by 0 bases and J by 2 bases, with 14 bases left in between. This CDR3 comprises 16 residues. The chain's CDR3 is CASSVGSGSKQETQYF. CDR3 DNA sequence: TGTGCCAGCAGCGTAGGGTCCGGTAGCAAACAAGAGACCCAGTACTTC.

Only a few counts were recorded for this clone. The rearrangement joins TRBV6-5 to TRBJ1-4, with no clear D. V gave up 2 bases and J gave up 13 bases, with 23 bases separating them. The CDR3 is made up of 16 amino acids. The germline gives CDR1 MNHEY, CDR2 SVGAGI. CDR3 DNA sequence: TGTGCCAGCAGTTACACGCCCCAGGACGGAAATGAGGGACTGTTTTTT. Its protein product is CASSYTPQDGNEGLFF.

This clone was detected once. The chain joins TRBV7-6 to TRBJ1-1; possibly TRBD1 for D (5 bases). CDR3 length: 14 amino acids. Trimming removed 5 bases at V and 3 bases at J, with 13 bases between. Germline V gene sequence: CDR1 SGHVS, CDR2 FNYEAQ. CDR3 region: CASSQPGGDTEAFF. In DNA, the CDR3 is TGTGCCAGCAGCCAGCCGGGGGGGGACACTGAAGCTTTCTTT.

The CDR3 DNA follows: TGTGCCAGCAGCTTGGATAGCCAGGGGGTCGGTGGCTACACCTTC. Protein product: CASSLDSQGVGGYTF. The rearrangement joins TRBV5-6 to TRBJ1-2, with 7 positions matching TRBD1. The CDR3 consists of 15 residues. Trimming removed 0 bases from V and 7 bases from J; junction bases left unmatched: 9. The germline gives CDR1 SGHDT, CDR2 YYEEEE.

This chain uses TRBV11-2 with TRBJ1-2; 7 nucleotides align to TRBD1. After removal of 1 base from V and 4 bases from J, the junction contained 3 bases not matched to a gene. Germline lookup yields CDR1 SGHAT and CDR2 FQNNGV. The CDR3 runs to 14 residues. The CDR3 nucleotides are TGTGCCAGCAGCTTAGCGGACAGGACCTATGGCTACACCTTC. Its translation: CASSLADRTYGYTF.

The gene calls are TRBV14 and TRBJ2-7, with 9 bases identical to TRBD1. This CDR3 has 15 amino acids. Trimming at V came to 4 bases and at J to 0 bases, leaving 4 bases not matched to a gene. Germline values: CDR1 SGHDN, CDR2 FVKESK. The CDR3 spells CASSPGQGPSYEQYF. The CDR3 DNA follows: TGTGCCAGCAGCCCTGGACAGGGGCCCTCCTACGAGCAGTACTTC. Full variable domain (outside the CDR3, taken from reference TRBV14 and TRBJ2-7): EAGVTQFPSHSVIEKGQTVTLRCDPISGHDNLYWYRRVMGKEIKFLLHFVKESKQDESGMPNNRFLAERTGGTYSTLKVQPAELEDSGVYFCASSPGQGPSYEQYFGPGTRLTVT.

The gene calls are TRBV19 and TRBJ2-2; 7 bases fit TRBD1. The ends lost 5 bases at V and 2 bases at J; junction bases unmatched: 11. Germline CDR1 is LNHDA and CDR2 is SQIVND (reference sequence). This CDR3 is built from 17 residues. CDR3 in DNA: TGTGCCAGTAGTTTACCCACCGGGACAGTAAACACCGGGGAGCTGTTTTTT. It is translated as CASSLPTGTVNTGELFF.

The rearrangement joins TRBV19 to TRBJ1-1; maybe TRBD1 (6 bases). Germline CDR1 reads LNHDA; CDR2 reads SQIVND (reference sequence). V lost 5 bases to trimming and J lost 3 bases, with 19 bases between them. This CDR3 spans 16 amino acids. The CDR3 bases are TGTGCCAGTAGTCGGCGGACCGGCGCAGGGGACACTGAAGCTTTCTTT. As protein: CASSRRTGAGDTEAFF.

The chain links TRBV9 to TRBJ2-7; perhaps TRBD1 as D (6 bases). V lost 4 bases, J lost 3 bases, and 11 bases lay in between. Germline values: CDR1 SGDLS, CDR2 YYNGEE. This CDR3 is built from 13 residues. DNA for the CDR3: TGTGCCAGCAGCCCCGAGGGGGTCTACGAGCAGTACTTC. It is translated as CASSPEGVYEQYF.

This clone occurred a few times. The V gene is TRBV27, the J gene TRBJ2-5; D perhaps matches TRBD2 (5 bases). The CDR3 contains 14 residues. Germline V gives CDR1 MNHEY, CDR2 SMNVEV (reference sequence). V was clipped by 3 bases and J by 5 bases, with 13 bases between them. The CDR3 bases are TGTGCCAGCAGTTTCCCGGGAAGGGTGGAGACCCAGTACTTC. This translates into CASSFPGRVETQYF.

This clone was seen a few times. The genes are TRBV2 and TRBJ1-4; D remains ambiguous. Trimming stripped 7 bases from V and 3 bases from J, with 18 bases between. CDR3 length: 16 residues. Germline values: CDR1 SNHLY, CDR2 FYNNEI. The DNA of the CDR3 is TGTGCCAGCAAGTTCGGGGAGGTTGGGGCTAATGAAAAACTGTTTTTT. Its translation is CASKFGEVGANEKLFF.

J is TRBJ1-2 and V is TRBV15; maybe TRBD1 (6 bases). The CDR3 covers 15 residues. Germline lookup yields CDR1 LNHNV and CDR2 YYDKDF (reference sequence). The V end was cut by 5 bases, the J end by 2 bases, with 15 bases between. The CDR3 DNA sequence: TGTGCCACCAGCCCCTCAGGGACATCCAACTATGGCTACACCTTC. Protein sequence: CATSPSGTSNYGYTF. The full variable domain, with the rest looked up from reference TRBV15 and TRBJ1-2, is DAMVIQNPRYQVTQFGKPVTLSCSQTLNHNVMYWYQQKSSQAPKLLFHYYDKDFNNEADTPDNFQSRRPNTSFCFLDIRSPGLGDTAMYLCATSPSGTSNYGYTFGSGTRLTVV.

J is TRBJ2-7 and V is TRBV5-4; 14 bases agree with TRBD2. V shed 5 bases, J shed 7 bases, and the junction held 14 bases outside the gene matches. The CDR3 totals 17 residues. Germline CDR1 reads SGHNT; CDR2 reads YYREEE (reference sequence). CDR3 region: CASRAGTSGGRGLEQYF. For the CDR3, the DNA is TGTGCCAGCAGGGCCGGGACTAGCGGGGGTCGAGGCCTGGAGCAGTACTTC.

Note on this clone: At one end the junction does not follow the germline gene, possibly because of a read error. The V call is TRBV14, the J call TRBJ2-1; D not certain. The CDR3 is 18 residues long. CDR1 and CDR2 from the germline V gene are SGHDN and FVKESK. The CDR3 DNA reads TGTGCCAGCAGCCAAGAAGTTGCCCCGAACTACCGGTACAATGAGCGGTTCTTC. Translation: CASSQEVAPNYRYNERFF.

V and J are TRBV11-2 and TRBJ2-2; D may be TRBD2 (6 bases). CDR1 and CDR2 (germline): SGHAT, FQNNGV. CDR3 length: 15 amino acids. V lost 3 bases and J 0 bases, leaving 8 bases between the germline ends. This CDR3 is CASSFGGANTGELFF. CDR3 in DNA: TGTGCCAGCAGCTTCGGGGGTGCGAACACCGGGGAGCTGTTTTTT.

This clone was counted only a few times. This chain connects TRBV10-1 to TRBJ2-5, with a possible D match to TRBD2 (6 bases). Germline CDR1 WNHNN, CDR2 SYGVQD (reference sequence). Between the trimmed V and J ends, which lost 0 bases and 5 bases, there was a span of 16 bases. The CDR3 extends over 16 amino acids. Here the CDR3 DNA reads TGCGCCAGCAGTGAGTCTATGTGGGCGGGGCTGGAGACCCAGTACTTC. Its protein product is CASSESMWAGLETQYF.

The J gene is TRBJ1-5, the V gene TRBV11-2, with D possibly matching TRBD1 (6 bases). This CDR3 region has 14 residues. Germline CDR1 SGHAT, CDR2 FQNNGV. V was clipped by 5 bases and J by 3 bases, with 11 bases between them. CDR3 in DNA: TGTGCCAGCAGCCGAGGACAGCACAATCAGCCCCAGCATTTT. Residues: CASSRGQHNQPQHF.

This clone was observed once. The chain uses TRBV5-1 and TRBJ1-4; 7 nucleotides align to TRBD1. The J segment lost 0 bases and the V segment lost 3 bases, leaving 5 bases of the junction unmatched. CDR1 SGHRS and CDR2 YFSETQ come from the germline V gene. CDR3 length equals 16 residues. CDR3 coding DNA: TGCGCCAGCAGCTGGGGGACAGTTGCAACTAATGAAAAACTGTTTTTT. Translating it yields CASSWGTVATNEKLFF. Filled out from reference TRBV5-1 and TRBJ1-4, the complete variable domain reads KAGVTQTPRYLIKTRGQQVTLSCSPISGHRSVSWYQQTPGQGLQFLFEYFSETQRNKGNFPGRFSGRQFSNSRSEMNVSTLELGDSALYLCASSWGTVATNEKLFFGSGTQLSVL.

The CDR3: CASSTSGGAQETQYF. CDR3 nucleotides: TGTGCCAGCAGCACTAGCGGGGGGGCCCAAGAGACCCAGTACTTC. This sequence joins TRBV7-2 and TRBJ2-5; 13 bases are a match to TRBD2. There are 15 residues in the CDR3. Germline lookup yields CDR1 SGHTA and CDR2 FQGNSA. V was clipped by 5 bases and J by 1 base; unmatched bases: 1.

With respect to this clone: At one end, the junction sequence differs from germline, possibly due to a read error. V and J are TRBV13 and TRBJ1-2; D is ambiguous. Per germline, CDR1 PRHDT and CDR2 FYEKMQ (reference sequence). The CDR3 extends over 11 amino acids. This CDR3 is CAGSSSYGYTF. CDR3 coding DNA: TGTGCCGGCAGCTCGTCGTATGGCTACACCTTC.

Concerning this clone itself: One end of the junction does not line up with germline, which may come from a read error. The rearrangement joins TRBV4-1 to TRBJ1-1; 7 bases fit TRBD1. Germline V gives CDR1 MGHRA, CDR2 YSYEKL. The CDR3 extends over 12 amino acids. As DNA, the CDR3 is TGCGCCAGCGGCCATACAGGGGCTGAAGCTTTCTTT. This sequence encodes CASGHTGAEAFF.

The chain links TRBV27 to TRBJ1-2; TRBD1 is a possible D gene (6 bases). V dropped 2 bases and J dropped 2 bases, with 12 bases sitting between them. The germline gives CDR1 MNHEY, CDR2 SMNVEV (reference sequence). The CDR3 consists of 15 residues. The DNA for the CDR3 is TGTGCCAGCAGTTTAAACAGGGTTGGAAACTATGGCTACACCTTC. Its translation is CASSLNRVGNYGYTF.

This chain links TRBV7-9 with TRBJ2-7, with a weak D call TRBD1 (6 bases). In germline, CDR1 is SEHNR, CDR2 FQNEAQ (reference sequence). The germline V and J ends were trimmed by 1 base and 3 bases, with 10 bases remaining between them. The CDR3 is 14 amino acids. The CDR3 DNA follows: TGTGCCAGCAGCTTAGGAGACAGGTTCTACGAGCAGTACTTC. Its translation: CASSLGDRFYEQYF.